Reported below is one TCR beta chain. Its antigen is undetermined. The data stem from a study of OX40 agonist ivuxolimab in advanced cancers. Across the whole study: Patients enrolled in dose escalation were diagnosed with hepatocellular carcinoma, melanoma, renal cell or head and neck cancer. Three dose-escalation patients had partial responses: one with hepatocellular carcinoma and two with cutaneous melanoma. Overall study results and limits: There were, on average, more expanded clones in CD8+ T cells than in CD4+.

Method: immunoSEQ multiplex PCR; TCRdb's copy keeps in-frame clones and lacks some. Of about 58,000 clones listed, approximately 80% were seen once; the top ten hold approximately 0.7%. Systemic immunosuppression or autoimmune disease history was grounds to exclude patients. The V end was cut by 3 bases, the J end by 6 bases, with 9 bases between. CDR3 size: 14 residues. CDR1 and CDR2 from the germline V gene are MNHEY and SMNVEV (reference sequence). The source of this sequence is an adult with an advanced solid tumor such as melanoma, head and neck, liver or kidney cancer. Sequences were derived from CD4+ or CD8+ T cells sorted from blood, sampled in a trial of the OX40 agonist ivuxolimab. The chain uses TRBV27 and TRBJ1-6; D ambiguous. The CDR3, as DNA: TGTGCCAGCAGTTTTAGGGCCCGTAATTCACCCCTCCACTTT. Residues: CASSFRARNSPLHF.